This T cell receptor beta chain was identified in a study of blood T cell repertoires in COVID-19 (TCRdb year 2020). For context, the study as a whole: Samples from collaborators originated in the United States, Italy and Spain and spanned both the acute and convalescent phases of COVID-19. The prospective study material was composed of cDNA or gDNA derived from T cells, B-cell-depleted T cells, or PBMCs. Deeply sampled blood TCRbeta repertoires from subjects exposed to, actively infected with, or recovered from COVID-19 were included in the dataset. The repertoires were released in a freely available public database intended as a resource for research on the immune response to SARS-CoV-2. Samples were obtained from the ongoing ImmuneRACE study (first 160 participants) and from over a thousand subjects provided by 6 global collaborators. The sample metadata nearly always contained a de-identified subject ID, COVID-19 status, age in years and sex. Where available, HLA class I and class II types were obtained from metadata supplied by the sample provider rather than from assay-based typing.

Whole blood was collected in K2EDTA tubes by collaborating institutions according to the institutions' own protocols. For TCRbeta analysis, collaborators shipped samples as frozen whole blood, isolated PBMCs, or DNA extracted from either of those sample types. Study-level results and caveats: How much clinical and demographic metadata was included differed by source and by participant, and the metadata was provided uncurated.

V is pared back by 5 bases and J by 3 bases, with 17 bases lying between the germline termini. Reading from cysteine to phenylalanine, the CDR3 counts 15 amino acids. Of all the DNA, just the CDR3 is kept, 45 bases in frame from base 1. From the germline V gene (reference sequence), CDR1 is MNHEY and CDR2 is SMNVEV. The immunoSEQ Assay, a bias-controlled multiplex PCR, was used to amplify TCRbeta CDR3 regions from genomic DNA. Concerning the study's data processing: Nucleated cell counts per sample were estimated from amplification of reference gene primers within the assay. To quantify the absolute abundance of each unique TCRbeta CDR3 rearrangement, sequence reads were collapsed and filtered. For each sample, productive Simpson clonality was calculated as the square root of Simpson's diversity index across productive rearrangements. The immuneACCESS repertoire file appears here via TCRdb, limited to in-frame rearrangements. These files lack a portion of the clones; in checked studies, under half of the deficit traces to unresolved V genes, and the cause of the others is not known. That table is the source of V, J and clone size, and D and trimming were worked out from the DNA. The sample profile shows some 160,000 clones; roughly 78% of them were found once. The ten top clones hold 6.5% to 8% of the sample.

A note on this clone: What antigen it recognizes has not been identified. No qualities accompany the bases; no much larger clone lies one base away.

The sequenced sample consisted of peripheral blood. The rearranged chain carries TRBV27 and TRBJ2-7; the best D guess is TRBD1, with 6 bases matching. This TCR was recovered from a man between 65 and 85 years old with active or convalescent COVID-19. The CDR3 region has the sequence CASSPTGDTIYEQYF. The nucleotide sequence reads as follows: TGTGCCAGCAGTCCCACCGGGGACACAATCTACGAGCAGTACTTC.